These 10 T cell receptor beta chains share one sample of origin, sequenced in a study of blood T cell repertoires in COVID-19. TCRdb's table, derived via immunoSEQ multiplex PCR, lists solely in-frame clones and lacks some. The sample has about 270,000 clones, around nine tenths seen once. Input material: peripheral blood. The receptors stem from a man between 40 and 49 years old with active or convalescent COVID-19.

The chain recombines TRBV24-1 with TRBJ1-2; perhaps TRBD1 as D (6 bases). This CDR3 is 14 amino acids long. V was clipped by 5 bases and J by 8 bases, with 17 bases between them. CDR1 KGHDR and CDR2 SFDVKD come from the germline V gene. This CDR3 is CATSARTAAGGYTF. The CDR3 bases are TGTGCCACCAGTGCGAGGACAGCGGCGGGCGGCTACACCTTC.

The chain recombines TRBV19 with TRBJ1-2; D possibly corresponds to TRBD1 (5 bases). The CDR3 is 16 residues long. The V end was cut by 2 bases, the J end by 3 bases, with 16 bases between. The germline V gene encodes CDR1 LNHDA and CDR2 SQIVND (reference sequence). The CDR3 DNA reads TGTGCCAGTAGTATATCGACAGTCGGTGCCTACTATGGCTACACCTTC. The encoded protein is CASSISTVGAYYGYTF.

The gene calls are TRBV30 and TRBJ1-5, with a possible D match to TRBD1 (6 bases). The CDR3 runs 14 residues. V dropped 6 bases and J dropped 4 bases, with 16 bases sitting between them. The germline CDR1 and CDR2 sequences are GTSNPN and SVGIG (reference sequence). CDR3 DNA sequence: TGTGCCTGTTCGGACAGCAGTTTAAATCAGCCCCAGCATTTT. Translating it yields CACSDSSLNQPQHF.

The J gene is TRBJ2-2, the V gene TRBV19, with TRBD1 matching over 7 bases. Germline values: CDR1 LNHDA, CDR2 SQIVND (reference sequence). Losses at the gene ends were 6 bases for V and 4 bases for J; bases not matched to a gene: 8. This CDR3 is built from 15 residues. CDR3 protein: CASSLQGSSTGELFF. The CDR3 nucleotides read TGTGCCAGTAGCTTACAGGGGTCTAGCACCGGGGAGCTGTTTTTT.

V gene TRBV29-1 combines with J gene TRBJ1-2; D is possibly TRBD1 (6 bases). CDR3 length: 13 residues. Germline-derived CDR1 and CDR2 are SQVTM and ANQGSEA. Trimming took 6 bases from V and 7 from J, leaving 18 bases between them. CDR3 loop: CSVIQGGGSGYTF. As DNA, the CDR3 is TGCAGCGTGATACAGGGTGGTGGAAGTGGCTACACCTTC.

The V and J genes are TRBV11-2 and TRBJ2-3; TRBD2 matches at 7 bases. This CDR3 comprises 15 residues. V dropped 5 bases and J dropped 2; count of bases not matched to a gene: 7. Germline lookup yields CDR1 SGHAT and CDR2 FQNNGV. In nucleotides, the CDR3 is TGTGCCAGCAGCCCACCTAGCGGCTCCACAGATACGCAGTATTTT. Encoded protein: CASSPPSGSTDTQYF. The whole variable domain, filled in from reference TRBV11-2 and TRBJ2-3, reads EAGVAQSPRYKIIEKRQSVAFWCNPISGHATLYWYQQILGQGPKLLIQFQNNGVVDDSQLPKDRFSAERLKGVDSTLKIQPAKLEDSAVYLCASSPPSGSTDTQYFGPGTRLTVL.

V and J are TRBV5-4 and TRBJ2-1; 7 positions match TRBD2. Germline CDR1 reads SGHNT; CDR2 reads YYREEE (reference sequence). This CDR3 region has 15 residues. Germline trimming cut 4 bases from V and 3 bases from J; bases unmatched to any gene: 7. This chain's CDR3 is CASSPVGGSYNEQFF. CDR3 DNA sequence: TGTGCCAGCAGCCCAGTAGGCGGGAGCTACAATGAGCAGTTCTTC.

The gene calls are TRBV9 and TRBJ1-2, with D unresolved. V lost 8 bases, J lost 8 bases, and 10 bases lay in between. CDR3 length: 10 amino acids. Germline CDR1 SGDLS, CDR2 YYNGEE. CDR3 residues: CASAGFGYTF. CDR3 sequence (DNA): TGTGCCAGTGCGGGATTCGGCTACACCTTC. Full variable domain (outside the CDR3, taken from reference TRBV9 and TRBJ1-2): DSGVTQTPKHLITATGQRVTLRCSPRSGDLSVYWYQQSLDQGLQFLIQYYNGEERAKGNILERFSAQQFPDLHSELNLSSLELGDSALYFCASAGFGYTFGSGTRLTVV.

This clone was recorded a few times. The CDR3 bases are TGTGCCAGCAGCCGCCGGACAGGGGATGGCTACACCTTC. Residues: CASSRRTGDGYTF. This chain uses TRBV14 with TRBJ1-2; TRBD1 matches at 9 bases. The J segment lost 6 bases and the V segment lost 4 bases, leaving 3 bases of the junction unmatched. CDR3 size: 13 residues. CDR1 is SGHDN, CDR2 FVKESK, per germline.

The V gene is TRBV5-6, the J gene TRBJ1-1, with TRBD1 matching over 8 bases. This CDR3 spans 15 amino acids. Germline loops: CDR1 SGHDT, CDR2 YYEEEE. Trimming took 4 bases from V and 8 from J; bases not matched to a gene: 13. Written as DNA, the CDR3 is TGTGCCAGCAGCCAAAGAAAGCCAGGGGGCCCCGAAGCTTTCTTT. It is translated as CASSQRKPGGPEAFF.